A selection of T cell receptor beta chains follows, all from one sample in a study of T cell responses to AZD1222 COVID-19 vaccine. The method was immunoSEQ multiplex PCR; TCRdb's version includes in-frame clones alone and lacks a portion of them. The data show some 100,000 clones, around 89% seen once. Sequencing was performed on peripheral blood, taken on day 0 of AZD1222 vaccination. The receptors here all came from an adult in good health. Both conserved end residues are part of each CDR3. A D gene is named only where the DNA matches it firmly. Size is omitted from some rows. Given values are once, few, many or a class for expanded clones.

TGTGCCAGCAGCTTGGGGGCAGGGGGTGCCGGATTAGCCGGGGAGCTGTTTTTT	CASSLGAGGAGLAGELFF	NA	TRBD1	TRBJ2-2	TRBV5-6
TGTGCCAGCAGCTTAAATGCAGGGTCGACTGAAGCTTTCTTT	CASSLNAGSTEAFF	NA	NA	TRBJ1-1	TRBV11-2
TGTGCCAGCAGTGATGGGCAGGGGGCGCGTCAGCAGTACTTC	CASSDGQGARQQYF	NA	TRBD1	TRBJ2-7	TRBV2
TGTGCCAGCAGCCCCCTTACCCGCGAGACTCTCTCCTACAATGAGCAGTTCTTC	CASSPLTRETLSYNEQFF	NA	NA	TRBJ2-1	TRBV7-9
TGTGCCAGCAGCGTAGCCGCCGACTACGAGCAGTACTTC	CASSVAADYEQYF	NA	NA	TRBJ2-7	TRBV9
TGTGCCAGCAGATTCGGGACAGGGGATGGCGAGCAGTACTTC	CASRFGTGDGEQYF	NA	TRBD1	TRBJ2-7	TRBV5-5
TGTGCCAGTAGATCGACTGCCCTCTACAATGAGCAGTTCTTC	CASRSTALYNEQFF	once	NA	TRBJ2-1	TRBV19
TGTGCCAGCAGCCAACTTAGCGGGGGGTGGAACACCGGGGAGCTGTTTTTT	CASSQLSGGWNTGELFF	once	TRBD2	TRBJ2-2	TRBV3-1/TRBV3-2
TGTGCCAGCGCTGAGCGTAGGGGTTACGAGCAGTACTTC	CASAERRGYEQYF	NA	NA	TRBJ2-7	TRBV7-2
TGTGCCAGTACAGATGGGTTTTTGAGCACCGGGGAGCTGTTTTTT	CASTDGFLSTGELFF	NA	NA	TRBJ2-2	TRBV9
TGCGCCAGCAGCCGTACAGGGGGGGCAAATTCACCCCTCCACTTT	CASSRTGGANSPLHF	NA	TRBD1	TRBJ1-6	TRBV4-1
TGTGCCAGCAGTCGAGGGACTAGCGGGCCTCAAACCGGGGAGCTGTTTTTT	CASSRGTSGPQTGELFF	NA	TRBD2	TRBJ2-2	TRBV6-6
TGTGCCAGCAGTCCCCAAGCCCTCGGGGGAGAAAAACTGTTTTTT	CASSPQALGGEKLFF	NA	NA	TRBJ1-4	TRBV27
TGTGCCAGTAGTATATGGGCTAGCTTTTTGGATACGCAGTATTTT	CASSIWASFLDTQYF	NA	NA	TRBJ2-3	TRBV19
TGTGCCAGCAGCGTACAGGGGGACCCTTCCTACGAGCAGTACTTC	CASSVQGDPSYEQYF	once	TRBD1	TRBJ2-7	TRBV9
TGTGCCTGGAGTGTAACCCGGACTAGCGGGAGGTGGCAAGAGACCCAGTACTTC	CAWSVTRTSGRWQETQYF	NA	TRBD2	TRBJ2-5	TRBV30
TGTGCCAGTAGAGAGGGGACCGACCCTTATGGCTACACCTTC	CASREGTDPYGYTF	NA	NA	TRBJ1-2	TRBV19
TGTGCCATCAGTGATCCGGGGAGCTCCTACAATGAGCAGTTCTTC	CAISDPGSSYNEQFF	NA	NA	TRBJ2-1	TRBV10-3
TGTGCCAGCAGTTTACGGAGTAGCTATAGCAATCAGCCCCAGCATTTT	CASSLRSSYSNQPQHF	NA	NA	TRBJ1-5	TRBV28
TGCGCCAGCGTCGGCGCCGACACTGAAGCTTTCTTT	CASVGADTEAFF	NA	NA	TRBJ1-1	TRBV5-1
TGTGCCAGCAACTACAGGGTCACCCGGCCCCGCGAAAAACTGTTTTTT	CASNYRVTRPREKLFF	NA	NA	TRBJ1-4	TRBV28
TGTGCCACCGAGAATACGGTGGCAGATACGCAGTATTTT	CATENTVADTQYF	NA	NA	TRBJ2-3	TRBV6-5
TGTGCCAGCAGTTCAACAGGGCCAGGCACGCAGTATTTT	CASSSTGPGTQYF	NA	NA	TRBJ2-3	TRBV27
TGTGCCAGCAGCCCGGACAGGGTGGGATCAGATACGCAGTATTTT	CASSPDRVGSDTQYF	NA	TRBD1	TRBJ2-3	TRBV6-6
TGTGCTAGTGGGGTGACAGGGGGGGGCCAGCCCCAGCATTTT	CASGVTGGGQPQHF	NA	TRBD1	TRBJ1-5	TRBV12-5
TGTGCCAGCGCACGAGATAATACGGTCTTAAACGAAAAACTGTTTTTT	CASARDNTVLNEKLFF	once	NA	TRBJ1-4	TRBV2
TGCGCCAGCAGCTTGTTGGGTGGGAGGTCCTACGAGCAGTACTTC	CASSLLGGRSYEQYF	NA	NA	TRBJ2-7	TRBV5-1
TGCGCCAGCAGCCCCGACAGCAGGTGGTATGGCTACACCTTC	CASSPDSRWYGYTF	NA	NA	TRBJ1-2	TRBV5-1
TGTGCCAGCAGTGAAGTAACGGGGACTGAAGCTTTCTTT	CASSEVTGTEAFF	NA	NA	TRBJ1-1	TRBV6-4
TGTGCCAGCAGTTTACCCCCAGTCAATCAGCCCCAGCATTTT	CASSLPPVNQPQHF	NA	NA	TRBJ1-5	TRBV28
TGTGCCATCAGTACAGGGGAGGGTAGCAATCAGCCCCAGCATTTT	CAISTGEGSNQPQHF	NA	TRBD1	TRBJ1-5	TRBV10-3
TGTGCCAGCAGTGAATTTGGGGGGAGAATCTACGAGCAGTACTTC	CASSEFGGRIYEQYF	NA	NA	TRBJ2-7	TRBV25-1
TGTGCCAGCAGTTTCAGGGCGGAGAGGGGCACAGATACGCAGTATTTT	CASSFRAERGTDTQYF	NA	NA	TRBJ2-3	TRBV27
TGCAGCGTTTGTGACAGGCTCTCAACTGAAGCTTTCTTT	CSVCDRLSTEAFF	once	NA	TRBJ1-1	TRBV29-1
TGTGCCAGCAGTGCCGCGGACAGGGTCAATCAGCCCCAGCATTTT	CASSAADRVNQPQHF	NA	TRBD1	TRBJ1-5	TRBV2
TGTGCCAGCAGTTACTTTCGGGGGGAAGGATCACCCCTCCACTTT	CASSYFRGEGSPLHF	NA	NA	TRBJ1-6	TRBV6-2/TRBV6-3
TGTGCCAGCACCCCGGACCTCCCCAGAGGGGATACGCAGTATTTT	CASTPDLPRGDTQYF	NA	NA	TRBJ2-3	TRBV7-2
TGTGCCAGCAGCTTATGGCAGAATGAACTCACCGGGGAGCTGTTTTTT	CASSLWQNELTGELFF	NA	NA	TRBJ2-2	TRBV7-9
TGTGCCAGCAGTTCGACTAGCGGGTCCCCCCACGAGCAGTACTTC	CASSSTSGSPHEQYF	NA	TRBD2	TRBJ2-7	TRBV6-2/TRBV6-3
TGTGCCAGCAGACGGGAGGGCGAGACCCAGTACTTC	CASRREGETQYF	NA	TRBD2	TRBJ2-5	TRBV3-1/TRBV3-2
TGTGCCAGCAGCTTAGCTTTGGGGGACAGGGGTCATTCTTATAATTCACCCCTCCACTTT	CASSLALGDRGHSYNSPLHF	NA	TRBD1	TRBJ1-6	TRBV7-2
TGTGCCAGCAGCTCCACAGGGAGACTAATGAACACTGAAGCTTTCTTT	CASSSTGRLMNTEAFF	NA	NA	TRBJ1-1	TRBV7-2
TGTGCCAGCAGCTTTAAAAGGGTACAGTACCAAGAGACCCAGTACTTC	CASSFKRVQYQETQYF	NA	NA	TRBJ2-5	TRBV7-2
TGTGCCAGCAGTTACCCCGGGAGAACGAGGTACGAGCAGTACTTC	CASSYPGRTRYEQYF	NA	NA	TRBJ2-7	TRBV6-2/TRBV6-3
TGTGCCAGTAGTACAGAAACAGGGGGAATCAAGAGGGATACGCAGTATTTT	CASSTETGGIKRDTQYF	NA	TRBD1	TRBJ2-3	TRBV19
TGTGCCAGCAGTCAACAGGGCGGAGAGACCCAGTACTTC	CASSQQGGETQYF	NA	NA	TRBJ2-5	TRBV5-6
TGTGCCAGCAGTTTATTATACGGCCAGCAGCAAGAGACCCAGTACTTC	CASSLLYGQQQETQYF	NA	NA	TRBJ2-5	TRBV28
TGTGCCAGCAGTCAAGTCTCTGGGGCCAACGTCCTGACTTTC	CASSQVSGANVLTF	NA	NA	TRBJ2-6	TRBV27
TGTGCCAGCAGCGTAGGACTAGCGCCCTACGAGCAGTACTTC	CASSVGLAPYEQYF	NA	TRBD2	TRBJ2-7	TRBV7-2